The entry below gives a single T cell receptor (beta chain) sequence along with its context. PCR involved 60 Vbeta and 13 Jbeta primers. Sequenced by immunoSEQ multiplex PCR; TCRdb stores in-frame clones only, minus some. The sample consists of about 140,000 clones, more than 75% of them appearing once. The data stem from a study of cytomegalovirus exposure and HLA in healthy donors. From germline, CDR1 is SGHRS and CDR2 YFSETQ. This CDR3 region has 17 residues. V was shortened by 4 bases and J by 6 bases, with 20 bases between the two germline ends. The V gene is TRBV5-1, the J gene TRBJ1-6; D might be TRBD1 (6 bases). The TCR originated in a man aged 18 to 29 in good health and CMV-seropositive. The specimen sequenced was PBMCs. The CDR3: CASSPFITQGGNSPLHF. As DNA, the CDR3 is TGCGCCAGCAGCCCATTCATCACACAGGGCGGTAATTCACCCCTCCACTTT.